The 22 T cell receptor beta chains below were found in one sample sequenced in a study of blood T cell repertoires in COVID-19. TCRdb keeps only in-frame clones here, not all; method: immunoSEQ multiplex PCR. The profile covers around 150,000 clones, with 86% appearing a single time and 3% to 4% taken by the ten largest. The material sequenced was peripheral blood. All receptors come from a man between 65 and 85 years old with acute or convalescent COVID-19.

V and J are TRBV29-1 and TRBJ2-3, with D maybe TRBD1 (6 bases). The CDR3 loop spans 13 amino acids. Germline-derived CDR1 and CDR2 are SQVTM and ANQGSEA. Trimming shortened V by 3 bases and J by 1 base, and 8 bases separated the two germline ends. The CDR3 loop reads CSVDRGGTDTQYF. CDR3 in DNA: TGCAGCGTTGACAGGGGTGGCACAGATACGCAGTATTTT.

Here the CDR3 reads CASSLLVGTDTQYF. CDR3 bases: TGTGCCAGCAGTTTATTGGTAGGCACAGATACGCAGTATTTT. The genes are TRBV28 and TRBJ2-3, with no clear D. V shed 1 base and J shed 1 base, with 6 bases lying between them. The germline V gene encodes CDR1 MDHEN and CDR2 SYDVKM. The length of the CDR3 is 14 residues.

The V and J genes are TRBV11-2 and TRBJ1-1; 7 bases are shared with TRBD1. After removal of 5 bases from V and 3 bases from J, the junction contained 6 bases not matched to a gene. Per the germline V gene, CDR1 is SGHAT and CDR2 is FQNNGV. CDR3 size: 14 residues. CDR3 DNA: TGTGCCAGCAGCCCCCGGACAGGCGACACTGAAGCTTTCTTT. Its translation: CASSPRTGDTEAFF.

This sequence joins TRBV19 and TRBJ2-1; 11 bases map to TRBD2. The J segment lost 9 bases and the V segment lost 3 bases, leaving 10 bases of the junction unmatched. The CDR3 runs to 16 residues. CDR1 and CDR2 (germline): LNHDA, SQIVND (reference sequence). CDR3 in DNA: TGTGCCAGTAGTATCCCCAGTAGCGGGAGGGCAAGTGAGCAGTTCTTC. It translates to CASSIPSSGRASEQFF.

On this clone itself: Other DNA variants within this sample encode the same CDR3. The CDR3, as DNA: TGTGCCAGCAGCCTGAGAGGGAAGAAGGACACTGAAGCTTTCTTT. Residues: CASSLRGKKDTEAFF. The chain carries TRBV28 and TRBJ1-1, with D hard to call. Trimming stripped 6 bases from V and 3 bases from J, with 17 bases between. The germline V gene encodes CDR1 MDHEN and CDR2 SYDVKM. CDR3 length: 15 residues.

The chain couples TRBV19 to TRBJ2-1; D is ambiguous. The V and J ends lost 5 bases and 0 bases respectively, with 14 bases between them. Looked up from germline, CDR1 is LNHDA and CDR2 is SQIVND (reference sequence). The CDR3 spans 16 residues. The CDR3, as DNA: TGTGCCAGTAGTCTGGCCGCCCGCAGCTCCTACAATGAGCAGTTCTTC. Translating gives CASSLAARSSYNEQFF.

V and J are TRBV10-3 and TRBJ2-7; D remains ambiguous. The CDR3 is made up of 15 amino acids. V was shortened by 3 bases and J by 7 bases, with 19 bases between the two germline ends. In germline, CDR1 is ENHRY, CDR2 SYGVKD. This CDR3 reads CAISDPSTMPMEQYF. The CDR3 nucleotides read TGTGCCATCAGTGATCCTTCGACAATGCCTATGGAGCAGTACTTC.

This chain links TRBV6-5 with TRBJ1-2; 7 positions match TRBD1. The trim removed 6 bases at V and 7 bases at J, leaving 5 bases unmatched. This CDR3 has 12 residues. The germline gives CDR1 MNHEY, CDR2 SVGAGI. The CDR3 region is CASRRGLGGYTF. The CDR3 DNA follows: TGTGCCAGCAGGAGGGGGCTGGGTGGCTACACCTTC.

The CDR3 DNA follows: TGTGCCATCGCTACAGCTTCCTACGAGCAGTACTTC. Its translation: CAIATASYEQYF. The rearrangement links TRBV10-3 to TRBJ2-7; no firm D call. Trimming removed 8 bases from V and 1 base from J, with 9 bases in between. CDR3 length equals 12 residues. From germline, CDR1 is ENHRY and CDR2 SYGVKD.

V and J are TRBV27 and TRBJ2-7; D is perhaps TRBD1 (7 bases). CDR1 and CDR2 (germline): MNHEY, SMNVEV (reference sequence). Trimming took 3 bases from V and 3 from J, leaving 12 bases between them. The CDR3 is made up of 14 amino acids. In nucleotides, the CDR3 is TGTGCCAGCAGTTTGCGGGACAGTCGCTACGAGCAGTACTTC. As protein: CASSLRDSRYEQYF.

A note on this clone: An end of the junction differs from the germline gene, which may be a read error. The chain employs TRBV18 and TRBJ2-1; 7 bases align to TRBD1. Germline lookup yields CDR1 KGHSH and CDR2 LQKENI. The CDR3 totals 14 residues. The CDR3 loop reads CASSPQGQNNEQFF. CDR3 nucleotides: TGTGCCAGCTCGCCACAGGGACAGAACAATGAGCAGTTCTTC.

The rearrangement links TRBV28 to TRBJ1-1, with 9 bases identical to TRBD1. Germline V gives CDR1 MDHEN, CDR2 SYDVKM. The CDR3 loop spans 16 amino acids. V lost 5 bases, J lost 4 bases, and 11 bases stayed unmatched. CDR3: CASSPGTGTGSTEAFF. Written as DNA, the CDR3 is TGTGCCAGCAGTCCCGGTACCGGGACAGGGAGCACTGAAGCTTTCTTT. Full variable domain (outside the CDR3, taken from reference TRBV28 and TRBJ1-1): DVKVTQSSRYLVKRTGEKVFLECVQDMDHENMFWYRQDPGLGLRLIYFSYDVKMKEKGDIPEGYSVSREKKERFSLILESASTNQTSMYLCASSPGTGTGSTEAFFGQGTRLTVV.

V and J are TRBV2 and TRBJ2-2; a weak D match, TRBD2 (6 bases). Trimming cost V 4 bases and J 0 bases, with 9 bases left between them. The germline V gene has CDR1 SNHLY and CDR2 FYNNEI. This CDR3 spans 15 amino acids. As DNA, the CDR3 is TGTGCCAGCAGTGCCGGGACTTCGAACACCGGGGAGCTGTTTTTT. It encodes CASSAGTSNTGELFF.

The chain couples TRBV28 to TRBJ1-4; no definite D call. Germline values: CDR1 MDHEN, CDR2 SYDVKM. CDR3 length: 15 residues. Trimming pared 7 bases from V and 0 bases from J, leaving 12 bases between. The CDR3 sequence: CASTLRTATNEKLFF. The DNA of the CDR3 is TGTGCCAGCACCCTCCGCACTGCAACTAATGAAAAACTGTTTTTT. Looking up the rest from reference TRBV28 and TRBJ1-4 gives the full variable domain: DVKVTQSSRYLVKRTGEKVFLECVQDMDHENMFWYRQDPGLGLRLIYFSYDVKMKEKGDIPEGYSVSREKKERFSLILESASTNQTSMYLCASTLRTATNEKLFFGSGTQLSVL.

CDR3 protein: CASSYSDRGPYEQYF. CDR3 in DNA: TGTGCCAGCAGTTACTCTGACAGGGGGCCCTACGAGCAGTACTTC. The chain links TRBV6-5 to TRBJ2-7; 10 bases align to TRBD1. The V gene end was trimmed by 0 bases and the J gene end by 2 bases; junction bases not matched to a gene: 1. Germline V CDR1 and CDR2: MNHEY, SVGAGI. This CDR3 spans 15 amino acids.

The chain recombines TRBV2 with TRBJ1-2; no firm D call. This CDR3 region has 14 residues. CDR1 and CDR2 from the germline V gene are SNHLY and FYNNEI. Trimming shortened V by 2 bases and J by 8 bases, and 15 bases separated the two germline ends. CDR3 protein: CASSEILGGVGYTF. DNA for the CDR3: TGTGCCAGCAGTGAAATACTTGGCGGGGTCGGCTACACCTTC.

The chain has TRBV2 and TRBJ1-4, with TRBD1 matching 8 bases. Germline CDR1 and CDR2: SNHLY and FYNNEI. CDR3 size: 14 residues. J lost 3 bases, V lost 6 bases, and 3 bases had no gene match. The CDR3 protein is CASRKDRANEKLFF. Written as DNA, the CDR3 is TGTGCCAGCAGAAAGGACAGGGCTAATGAAAAACTGTTTTTT.

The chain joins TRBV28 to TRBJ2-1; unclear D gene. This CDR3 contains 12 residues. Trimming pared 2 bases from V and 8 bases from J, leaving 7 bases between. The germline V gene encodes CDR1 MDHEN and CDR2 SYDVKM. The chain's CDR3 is CASSLSRHEQFF. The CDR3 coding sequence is TGTGCCAGCAGTTTAAGCAGGCATGAGCAGTTCTTC. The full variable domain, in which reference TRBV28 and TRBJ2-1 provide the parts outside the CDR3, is DVKVTQSSRYLVKRTGEKVFLECVQDMDHENMFWYRQDPGLGLRLIYFSYDVKMKEKGDIPEGYSVSREKKERFSLILESASTNQTSMYLCASSLSRHEQFFGPGTRLTVL.

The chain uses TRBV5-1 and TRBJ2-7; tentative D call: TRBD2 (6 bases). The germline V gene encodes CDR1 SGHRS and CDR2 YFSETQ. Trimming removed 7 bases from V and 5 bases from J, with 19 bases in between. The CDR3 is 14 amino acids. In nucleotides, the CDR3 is TGCGCCAGCGGCCTCGGGGGTGGCGCGGACGAGCAGTACTTC. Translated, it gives CASGLGGGADEQYF.

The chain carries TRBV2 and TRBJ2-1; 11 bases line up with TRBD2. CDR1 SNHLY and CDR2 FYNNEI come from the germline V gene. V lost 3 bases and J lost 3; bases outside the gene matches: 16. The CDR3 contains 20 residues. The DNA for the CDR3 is TGTGCCAGCAGTGAGTGGGGCGCTGCTAGCGGGAGGCCCAACTACAATGAGCAGTTCTTC. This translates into CASSEWGAASGRPNYNEQFF.

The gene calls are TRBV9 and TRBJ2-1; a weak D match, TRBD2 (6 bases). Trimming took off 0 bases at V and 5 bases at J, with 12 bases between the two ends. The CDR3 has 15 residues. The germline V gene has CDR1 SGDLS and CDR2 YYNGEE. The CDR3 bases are TGTGCCAGCAGCGTAGCTTTGGAGGGAAACAATGAGCAGTTCTTC. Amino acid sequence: CASSVALEGNNEQFF.

This CDR3 reads CASSFGLAGDEEQYF. The CDR3, as DNA: TGTGCCAGCAGCTTCGGACTAGCGGGGGATGAGGAGCAGTACTTC. The chain employs TRBV7-9 and TRBJ2-7; 13 bases are shared with TRBD2. There are 15 residues in the CDR3. Germline CDR1 is SEHNR and CDR2 is FQNEAQ (reference sequence). V shed 3 bases and J 7 bases; nucleotides not matched to a gene: 6. The full variable domain, its missing parts supplied by reference TRBV7-9 and TRBJ2-7, is DTGVSQNPRHKITKRGQNVTFRCDPISEHNRLYWYRQTLGQGPEFLTYFQNEAQLEKSRLLSDRFSAERPKGSFSTLEIQRTEQGDSAMYLCASSFGLAGDEEQYFGPGTRLTVT.